The rows below give T cell receptor beta chains drawn from one sample of a study of OX40 agonist ivuxolimab in advanced cancers. Sequencing used immunoSEQ multiplex PCR; TCRdb keeps in-frame clones, though not all of them. In the table there are about 61,000 clones, 92% of which are singletons. Sequenced material: CD4+ or CD8+ T cells sorted from blood, taken in a trial of the OX40 agonist ivuxolimab. All receptors come from an adult with an advanced solid tumor such as melanoma, head and neck, liver or kidney cancer. Both conserved end residues are part of each CDR3. D genes are given only for firm matches. Clone size, where shown, is once, few, many, or a class for clones that have expanded.

j_call d_call clone_size v_call cdr3_nt cdr3_aa
TRBJ1-5 . . TRBV5-1 TGCGCCAGCAGCTTGGCCGCACCTACAAGTTATAGCAATCAGCCCCAGCATTTT CASSLAAPTSYSNQPQHF
TRBJ1-5 . . TRBV4-3 TGCGCCAGCAGCCCATACCTCGGGGGTGGGCAGCCCCAGCATTTT CASSPYLGGGQPQHF
TRBJ2-6 . . TRBV5-6 TGTGCCAGCAGCTTCGAGACAGGCGACTCTGGGGCCAACGTCCTGACTTTC CASSFETGDSGANVLTF
TRBJ2-1 . . TRBV6-1 TGTGCCAGCAGTCCTACGGTGGCCCAGTTCTTC CASSPTVAQFF
TRBJ2-3 TRBD2 . TRBV27 TGTGCCAGCAGTTCTCGGATAGCGGGACGTACAGATACGCAGTATTTT CASSSRIAGRTDTQYF
TRBJ1-2 . . TRBV6-5 TGTGCCAGCAGTGATAATGGCTACACCTTC CASSDNGYTF
TRBJ2-2 TRBD1 . TRBV9 TGTGCCAGCAGCGACAGGGGAGACGCCGGGGAGCTGTTTTTT CASSDRGDAGELFF
TRBJ1-5 . . TRBV6-1 TGTGCCAGCAGTGAAAAGCCCGGAGTCCAATCTTATAGCAATCAGCCCCAGCATTTT CASSEKPGVQSYSNQPQHF
TRBJ1-1 . . TRBV13 TGTGCCAGCAGCGGGCAGGGGATGTCTGAAGCTTTCTTT CASSGQGMSEAFF
TRBJ2-7 . . TRBV28 TGTGCCAGCAGTCCGCCTTGGGGAGACGAGCAGTACTTC CASSPPWGDEQYF
TRBJ2-1 TRBD2 . TRBV27 TGTGCCAGCAGTACCGGGGGGGCGTCCTACAATGAGCAGTTCTTC CASSTGGASYNEQFF
TRBJ2-3 . . TRBV9 TGTGCCAGCAGCGTAGCTGGCAGGGAGACAGATACGCAGTATTTT CASSVAGRETDTQYF
TRBJ2-5 . . TRBV27 TGTGCCAGCAGTACCCGGATGGCGGAGACCCAGTACTTC CASSTRMAETQYF
TRBJ2-7 . . TRBV6-5 TGTGCCAGCAGTTACGGCGGGGCCCGGGACGAGCAGTACTTC CASSYGGARDEQYF
TRBJ1-5 . . TRBV23-1 TGCGCCAGCGCTACCGGGACAACGAGTCAGCCCCAGCATTTT CASATGTTSQPQHF
TRBJ1-5 . . TRBV30 TGTGCCTGGGGGAGTGGCAATCAGCCCCAGCATTTT CAWGSGNQPQHF
TRBJ2-1 . . TRBV10-3 TGTGCCATCAGTGAGTCAGGGGGGGCAATTTACAATGAGCAGTTCTTC CAISESGGAIYNEQFF
TRBJ1-4 . . TRBV27 TGTGCCAGCAGTTCCCGGGAGGCGATACCTAATGAAAAACTGTTTTTT CASSSREAIPNEKLFF
TRBJ1-2 . . TRBV7-9 TGTGCCAGCAGCCCCGGGACCTATGGCTACACCTTC CASSPGTYGYTF
TRBJ1-2 TRBD1 . TRBV28 TGTGCCAGCAGTTTCCCCGGGACAGGGGCCCTTGGGGACTATGGCTACACCTTC CASSFPGTGALGDYGYTF
TRBJ2-1 . few TRBV29-1 TGCAGCGTTGAAGAAGGGTCCTGGCCAGAGCAGTTCTTC CSVEEGSWPEQFF
TRBJ1-1 . . TRBV2 TGTGCCAGCAGTAGACGGGACTTAAAAACGGTGGACACTGAAGCTTTCTTT CASSRRDLKTVDTEAFF
TRBJ2-1 . . TRBV11-2 TGTGCCAGCAGCCCGGAACTGAGCTCCTACAATGAGCAGTTCTTC CASSPELSSYNEQFF
TRBJ1-5 . . TRBV5-5 TGTGCCAGCAGCCCGTGGGGCAATAGCAATCAGCCCCAGCATTTT CASSPWGNSNQPQHF
TRBJ1-1 TRBD1 . TRBV27 TGTGCCAGCAGTTTATCGAGGGGCACAGGGGTCATGAACACTGAAGCTTTCTTT CASSLSRGTGVMNTEAFF
TRBJ1-5 TRBD1 few TRBV7-8 TGTGCCAGCAGCTTAGCGGGACAGGGAGGTAATCAGCCCCAGCATTTT CASSLAGQGGNQPQHF
TRBJ1-3 . . TRBV5-1 TGCGCCAGCAGCTTGGATCTTGGAAACACCATATATTTT CASSLDLGNTIYF
TRBJ1-5 . . TRBV27 TGTGCCAGCAGTTTAATTTCTGGGCAGCCCCAGCATTTT CASSLISGQPQHF
TRBJ2-3 . . TRBV7-2 TGTGCCAGCAGCTTAGTTATCTCAGATACGCAGTATTTT CASSLVISDTQYF
TRBJ2-6 TRBD1 once TRBV27 TGTGCCAGCAGCCGACAGGGGTACTCTGGGGCCAACGTCCTGACTTTC CASSRQGYSGANVLTF
TRBJ2-3 . . TRBV9 TGTGCCAGCAGCGTAGGGGGCACAGATACGCAGTATTTT CASSVGGTDTQYF
TRBJ1-5 . . TRBV30 TGTGCCTGGAGTGTCGGGCAGCCGGGGCAGCCCCAGCATTTT CAWSVGQPGQPQHF
TRBJ1-4 . . TRBV28 TGTGCCAGCAGTTTAGTGGGGATCCATGAAAAACTGTTTTTT CASSLVGIHEKLFF
TRBJ2-3 . . TRBV9 TGTGCCAGCAGCACGAGCCCCCCAGATACGCAGTATTTT CASSTSPPDTQYF
TRBJ1-4 . . TRBV10-3 TGTGCCACGAGGGATGAAAAACTGTTTTTT CATRDEKLFF